This TCR beta chain was captured in a study of cytomegalovirus exposure and HLA in healthy donors. About the research overall: It was reported in a later analysis that the same platform had been used for the 90 to 150 validation repertoires as for the 666 first-cohort repertoires.

Turning to this clone: The antigen remains undetermined.

General observations from the study: With high specificity and sensitivity, the classifier reportedly diagnosed cytomegalovirus status. Researchers counted around 160 TCR beta chains as cytomegalovirus-associated.

Only in-frame clones appear in the TCRdb table, and some are missing; sequencing was by immunoSEQ multiplex PCR. The profile shows roughly 200,000 clones, roughly 81% of them singletons. From germline, CDR1 is SGHVS and CDR2 FNYEAQ. J gave up 3 bases and V 3 bases, and 0 bases lay outside the gene matches. The CDR3 contains 13 residues. The sequencing input was PBMCs. This clonotype originated in a woman between 25 and 40 years old in good health and CMV-seronegative. V usage is TRBV7-6 and J usage is TRBJ1-1, with 8 nucleotides matching TRBD1. The DNA for the CDR3 is TGTGCCAGCAGCTTGACAGGGGACACTGAAGCTTTCTTT. This gives the protein CASSLTGDTEAFF.